This is a list of T cell receptor beta chains from one sample in a study of Graves' ophthalmopathy and Graves' hyperthyroidism. Using its own MiXCR run on the multiplex PCR reads, TCRdb lists one record per CDR3 protein. The table records about 400,000 distinct CDR3 sequences, roughly 21% of them present only once. Sample: peripheral blood. These receptors were obtained from a woman aged 18-29 years with stable Graves' hyperthyroidism. CDR3s include the opening cysteine and the closing phenylalanine or tryptophan. Fields, in order: D gene, V gene, clone size, J gene, CDR3 protein, CDR3 DNA. D genes are given only for firm matches. Where a row states a size, it is once, few, many or the class of an expanded clone; other rows omit it.

d_call: TRBD2; v_call: TRBV12-3/TRBV12-4; clone_size: -; j_call: TRBJ2-7; cdr3_aa: CASSLPSGRAYEQYF; cdr3_nt: TGTGCCAGCAGTTTACCTAGCGGGAGAGCCTACGAGCAGTACTTC
d_call: -; v_call: TRBV30; clone_size: many; j_call: TRBJ2-7; cdr3_aa: CAWSSPNSYEQYF; cdr3_nt: TGTGCCTGGAGTAGCCCCAATTCCTACGAGCAGTACTTC
d_call: -; v_call: TRBV29-1; clone_size: many; j_call: TRBJ2-7; cdr3_aa: CSVRTDRYEQYF; cdr3_nt: TGCAGCGTTCGGACAGATCGGTACGAGCAGTACTTC
d_call: -; v_call: TRBV12-5; clone_size: -; j_call: TRBJ1-3; cdr3_aa: CASGLVLRGSGNTIYF; cdr3_nt: TGTGCTAGTGGTTTGGTACTAAGGGGCTCTGGAAACACCATATATTTT
d_call: TRBD1; v_call: TRBV5-1; clone_size: many; j_call: TRBJ1-2; cdr3_aa: CASSSGGTGDGYTF; cdr3_nt: TGCGCCAGCAGCTCAGGAGGGACAGGTGATGGCTACACCTTC
d_call: -; v_call: TRBV6-5; clone_size: many; j_call: TRBJ2-7; cdr3_aa: CASSYSAQAAYEQYF; cdr3_nt: TGTGCCAGCAGTTACTCAGCCCAAGCGGCCTACGAGCAGTACTTC
d_call: -; v_call: TRBV6-1; clone_size: -; j_call: TRBJ1-1; cdr3_aa: CASRAEPNTEAFF; cdr3_nt: TGTGCCAGCAGGGCAGAGCCGAACACTGAAGCTTTCTTT
d_call: -; v_call: TRBV6-5; clone_size: -; j_call: TRBJ1-3; cdr3_aa: CASSSSPQGGNTIYF; cdr3_nt: TGTGCCAGCAGTTCATCCCCCCAGGGCGGAAACACCATATATTTT
d_call: -; v_call: TRBV20-1; clone_size: many; j_call: TRBJ2-5; cdr3_aa: CSARTGTSQETQYF; cdr3_nt: TGCAGTGCTAGAACCGGGACGTCACAAGAGACCCAGTACTTC
d_call: -; v_call: TRBV7-2; clone_size: many; j_call: TRBJ2-4; cdr3_aa: CASSHRSGDGGIQYF; cdr3_nt: TGTGCCAGCAGCCATAGGTCGGGGGACGGGGGCATTCAGTACTTC
d_call: TRBD2; v_call: TRBV7-9; clone_size: many; j_call: TRBJ2-2; cdr3_aa: CASTPPWTSHGELFF; cdr3_nt: TGTGCCAGCACCCCCCCTTGGACTAGCCACGGGGAGCTGTTTTTT
d_call: -; v_call: TRBV7-8; clone_size: many; j_call: TRBJ1-2; cdr3_aa: CASSLAMGSNGYTF; cdr3_nt: TGTGCCAGCAGCTTAGCCATGGGGTCGAATGGCTACACCTTC
d_call: -; v_call: TRBV27; clone_size: many; j_call: TRBJ1-3; cdr3_aa: CASSLTSRLGNTIYF; cdr3_nt: TGTGCCAGCAGTTTAACTTCCAGGCTTGGAAACACCATATATTTT
d_call: TRBD2; v_call: TRBV12-3/TRBV12-4; clone_size: many; j_call: TRBJ2-4; cdr3_aa: CASSQPLAGGKNIQYF; cdr3_nt: TGTGCCAGCAGTCAACCTCTAGCGGGTGGTAAAAACATTCAGTACTTC
d_call: -; v_call: TRBV13; clone_size: many; j_call: TRBJ2-2; cdr3_aa: CASSDNRFSRNTGELFF; cdr3_nt: TGTGCCAGCAGCGACAACAGGTTCTCAAGGAACACCGGGGAGCTGTTTTTT
d_call: TRBD1; v_call: TRBV12-3/TRBV12-4; clone_size: -; j_call: TRBJ2-4; cdr3_aa: CASRAGQGSKNIQYF; cdr3_nt: TGTGCCAGCAGGGCAGGACAGGGTTCGAAAAACATTCAGTACTTC
d_call: -; v_call: TRBV7-3; clone_size: few; j_call: TRBJ2-2; cdr3_aa: CASSLTQANTGELFF; cdr3_nt: TGTGCCAGCAGCTTAACCCAGGCGAACACCGGGGAGCTGTTTTTT
d_call: -; v_call: TRBV20-1; clone_size: many; j_call: TRBJ1-2; cdr3_aa: CSAPKTAHYGYTF; cdr3_nt: TGCAGTGCCCCGAAGACAGCTCACTATGGCTACACCTTC
d_call: TRBD1; v_call: TRBV15; clone_size: many; j_call: TRBJ2-5; cdr3_aa: CATSRDFGTGEETQYF; cdr3_nt: TGTGCCACCAGCAGAGATTTCGGGACAGGGGAAGAGACCCAGTACTTC
d_call: -; v_call: TRBV12-3/TRBV12-4; clone_size: many; j_call: TRBJ1-5; cdr3_aa: CASSSQMDYNQPQHF; cdr3_nt: TGTGCCAGCAGTTCACAGATGGATTACAATCAGCCCCAGCATTTT
d_call: -; v_call: TRBV14; clone_size: many; j_call: TRBJ1-3; cdr3_aa: CASSQEGPVNTIYF; cdr3_nt: TGTGCCAGCAGCCAAGAGGGACCGGTAAACACCATATATTTT
d_call: -; v_call: TRBV5-1; clone_size: -; j_call: TRBJ2-5; cdr3_aa: CASSPGHAEKAGETQYF; cdr3_nt: TGCGCCAGCAGCCCTGGACACGCCGAAAAGGCGGGAGAGACCCAGTACTTC
d_call: -; v_call: TRBV20-1; clone_size: many; j_call: TRBJ2-7; cdr3_aa: CSASGVTYEQYF; cdr3_nt: TGCAGTGCTTCGGGAGTCACCTACGAGCAGTACTTC
d_call: -; v_call: TRBV11-1; clone_size: many; j_call: TRBJ2-7; cdr3_aa: CASSSYRDKHSYEQYF; cdr3_nt: TGTGCCAGCAGCTCCTACCGGGACAAACACTCCTACGAGCAGTACTTC
d_call: TRBD1; v_call: TRBV6-1; clone_size: -; j_call: TRBJ1-1; cdr3_aa: CASSLQQGIGTEAFF; cdr3_nt: TGTGCCAGCAGCCTACAACAGGGGATAGGCACTGAAGCTTTCTTT
d_call: -; v_call: TRBV6-1; clone_size: -; j_call: TRBJ1-2; cdr3_aa: CAGKPEGESNGYTF; cdr3_nt: TGTGCCGGAAAACCGGAGGGGGAGAGTAATGGCTACACCTTC
d_call: TRBD1; v_call: TRBV12-5; clone_size: many; j_call: TRBJ1-2; cdr3_aa: CASGPGQGIYGYTF; cdr3_nt: TGTGCTAGTGGTCCAGGACAGGGGATCTATGGCTACACCTTC
d_call: -; v_call: TRBV6-2/TRBV6-3; clone_size: many; j_call: TRBJ2-5; cdr3_aa: CASGDTGKQTQYF; cdr3_nt: TGTGCCAGCGGCGACACGGGAAAACAGACCCAGTACTTC
d_call: -; v_call: TRBV9; clone_size: few; j_call: TRBJ1-1; cdr3_aa: CASSAVTSYTEAFF; cdr3_nt: TGTGCCAGCAGCGCCGTCACGTCGTACACTGAAGCTTTCTTT
d_call: TRBD2; v_call: TRBV5-1; clone_size: many; j_call: TRBJ2-7; cdr3_aa: CASSLGPGLAGASYEQYF; cdr3_nt: TGCGCCAGCAGCTTGGGTCCGGGACTAGCGGGAGCCTCCTACGAGCAGTACTTC
d_call: -; v_call: TRBV12-3/TRBV12-4; clone_size: many; j_call: TRBJ1-1; cdr3_aa: CASTLTGGSPEAFF; cdr3_nt: TGTGCCAGCACCTTGACAGGAGGGAGTCCTGAAGCTTTCTTT
d_call: -; v_call: TRBV6-2/TRBV6-3; clone_size: many; j_call: TRBJ2-7; cdr3_aa: CASTGAGRDEQYF; cdr3_nt: TGTGCCAGCACCGGGGCTGGTCGCGACGAGCAGTACTTC
d_call: TRBD1; v_call: TRBV18; clone_size: many; j_call: TRBJ2-7; cdr3_aa: CASSATGVPSNEQYF; cdr3_nt: TGTGCCAGCTCAGCGACAGGGGTCCCCTCCAACGAGCAGTACTTC
d_call: TRBD2; v_call: TRBV6-1; clone_size: many; j_call: TRBJ2-5; cdr3_aa: CASTRGSTSGAGTQYF; cdr3_nt: TGTGCCAGCACGAGGGGTTCGACTAGCGGGGCTGGGACCCAGTACTTC
d_call: -; v_call: TRBV7-3; clone_size: many; j_call: TRBJ1-1; cdr3_aa: CASSRSGVGNTEAFF; cdr3_nt: TGTGCCAGCAGTCGATCGGGGGTTGGGAATACTGAAGCTTTCTTT
d_call: TRBD1; v_call: TRBV11-2; clone_size: -; j_call: TRBJ1-2; cdr3_aa: CASSRQGASISGYTF; cdr3_nt: TGTGCCAGCAGCCGCCAGGGGGCTTCTATTTCAGGCTACACCTTC
d_call: TRBD1; v_call: TRBV10-3; clone_size: -; j_call: TRBJ2-7; cdr3_aa: CAAGRDRGSGEQYF; cdr3_nt: TGTGCCGCAGGCCGGGACAGGGGATCGGGCGAGCAGTACTTC
d_call: TRBD1; v_call: TRBV30; clone_size: few; j_call: TRBJ1-1; cdr3_aa: CAWETGDTEAFF; cdr3_nt: TGTGCCTGGGAAACAGGGGACACTGAAGCTTTCTTT
d_call: -; v_call: TRBV6-5; clone_size: -; j_call: TRBJ2-5; cdr3_aa: CASSWLGIQETQYF; cdr3_nt: TGTGCCAGCAGTTGGTTGGGAATACAAGAGACCCAGTACTTC
d_call: TRBD1; v_call: TRBV28; clone_size: many; j_call: TRBJ1-3; cdr3_aa: CASSLGTVGNTIYF; cdr3_nt: TGTGCCAGCAGTTTAGGGACAGTTGGAAACACCATATATTTT
d_call: -; v_call: TRBV6-2/TRBV6-3; clone_size: -; j_call: TRBJ2-7; cdr3_aa: CASSKTGYSNEQYF; cdr3_nt: TGTGCCAGCAGCAAAACAGGGTATTCCAACGAGCAGTACTTC
d_call: -; v_call: TRBV7-9; clone_size: -; j_call: TRBJ2-5; cdr3_aa: CASRTGTRETQYF; cdr3_nt: TGTGCCAGCAGGACTGGGACAAGAGAGACCCAGTACTTC
d_call: -; v_call: TRBV4-1; clone_size: once; j_call: TRBJ2-7; cdr3_aa: CASSQEGREHGEQYF; cdr3_nt: TGCGCCAGCAGCCAAGAGGGTAGAGAGCACGGCGAGCAGTACTTC
d_call: -; v_call: TRBV6-1; clone_size: -; j_call: TRBJ1-5; cdr3_aa: CASRMKIRQGSHQPQHF; cdr3_nt: TGTGCCAGCAGGATGAAGATAAGACAAGGATCGCATCAGCCCCAGCATTTT
d_call: -; v_call: TRBV12-3/TRBV12-4; clone_size: -; j_call: TRBJ1-1; cdr3_aa: CASSSHLTEAFF; cdr3_nt: TGTGCCAGCAGTTCACACCTCACTGAAGCTTTCTTT
d_call: -; v_call: TRBV12-3/TRBV12-4; clone_size: -; j_call: TRBJ1-2; cdr3_aa: CASSSQAGYGYTF; cdr3_nt: TGTGCCAGCAGTTCTCAGGCGGGCTATGGCTACACCTTC
d_call: -; v_call: TRBV12-3/TRBV12-4; clone_size: many; j_call: TRBJ2-3; cdr3_aa: CASRRSGARTDTQYF; cdr3_nt: TGTGCCAGCAGAAGATCAGGGGCCCGAACAGATACGCAGTATTTT
d_call: -; v_call: TRBV7-8; clone_size: many; j_call: TRBJ2-7; cdr3_aa: CASSFGTGYEQYF; cdr3_nt: TGTGCCAGCAGCTTCGGGACGGGCTACGAGCAGTACTTC
d_call: -; v_call: TRBV30; clone_size: many; j_call: TRBJ1-6; cdr3_aa: CAWSQDRIGSPLHF; cdr3_nt: TGTGCCTGGAGTCAAGACAGAATCGGTTCACCCCTCCACTTT
d_call: -; v_call: TRBV30; clone_size: -; j_call: TRBJ1-1; cdr3_aa: CAWCHQGSTEAFF; cdr3_nt: TGTGCCTGGTGCCATCAGGGTAGCACTGAAGCTTTCTTT